This T cell receptor (beta chain) stems from a study of blood T cell repertoires in COVID-19. Study summary: There were acute and convalescent COVID-19 samples, and they came from the United States, Italy and Spain.

The CDR3 is 17 residues long. Germline-derived CDR1 and CDR2 are LNHDA and SQIVND (reference sequence). V lost 3 bases to trimming and J lost 6 bases; unmatched junction nucleotides: 12. TCRdb keeps only in-frame clones here, not all; method: immunoSEQ multiplex PCR. The data hold around 300,000 clones, with approximately 91% observed a single time. This receptor was identified in a woman in her thirties or forties who had recovered from COVID-19. The gene calls are TRBV19 and TRBJ2-2, with TRBD1 matching over 8 bases. Sample: peripheral blood. CDR3 bases: TGTGCCAGTAGTATTGGGGCAGGGGGCACGTTCCCCGGGGAGCTGTTTTTT. Its translation: CASSIGAGGTFPGELFF. The variable domain in full, completed from reference TRBV19 and TRBJ2-2, reads DGGITQSPKYLFRKEGQNVTLSCEQNLNHDAMYWYRQDPGQGLRLIYYSQIVNDFQKGDIAEGYSVSREKKESFPLTVTSAQKNPTAFYLCASSIGAGGTFPGELFFGEGSRLTVL.